This T cell receptor beta chain was recovered during a study of beta chain features in type 1 diabetes. Across the whole study: Cell yields, gender and age were comparable in patients and healthy donors. Study-level findings and limits: More deletions and fewer insertions at VDJ junctions were found in patients with type 1 diabetes.

Stem cell-like memory, regulatory, central memory and naive CD4+ cells were sorted via CD45RO/CCR7/CD25/CD127/CD95/CD27. Post-sort purity exceeded 98% for all sorted populations. Reverse transcribing all isolated RNA meant expressed TCRB transcripts were sequenced. TCRdb's copy holds only in-frame clones and misses some; the assay was immunoSEQ multiplex PCR. Here the sample spans 300,000 to 450,000 clones, around a fifth being singletons. This clone was seen only a few times. Its antigen remains unknown. Germline CDR1 reads SQVTM; CDR2 reads ANQGSEA. The germline V and J ends were trimmed by 3 bases and 3 bases, with 17 bases remaining between them. The CDR3 has 15 amino acids.

Sequencing was performed on naive CD4+ T cells from blood. This clonotype was obtained from a woman under 30 in good health. The chain couples TRBV29-1 to TRBJ1-1; D is possibly TRBD1 (5 bases). CDR3 DNA: TGCAGCGTTGACCTGGGAAGGGGTGGGGACACTGAAGCTTTCTTT. It is translated as CSVDLGRGGDTEAFF.